These T cell receptor beta chains were read from a single sample in a study of regulatory and conventional T cells in RAG deficiency. TCRdb keeps only in-frame clones here, not all; method: immunoSEQ multiplex PCR. The sample gives roughly 29,000 clones, about 89% of which show up once; approximately 0.8% is in the top ten. These same data were also listed under a study on regulatory T cells.

Sequencing was performed on Tregs sorted from blood. The receptors stem from a human donor in good health. Each CDR3 is given with its conserved first and last residue. A D gene is named only where the DNA matches it firmly. Expanded clones are given a class, and other clones once, few, many or no size at all.

J | size | D | V | CDR3 | DNA
TRBJ2-1 | - | TRBD2 | TRBV5-6 | CASSFGPGLAPNEQFF | TGTGCCAGCAGCTTCGGCCCGGGACTAGCGCCCAATGAGCAGTTCTTC
TRBJ2-7 | - | - | TRBV19 | CASSPGQSYEQYF | TGTGCCAGTAGTCCTGGACAGTCCTACGAGCAGTACTTC
TRBJ1-2 | - | TRBD1 | TRBV2 | CASRGQGRAYGYTF | TGTGCCAGTAGGGGACAGGGGCGTGCTTATGGCTACACCTTC
TRBJ1-5 | - | - | TRBV2 | CASRREKTSQPQHF | TGTGCCAGCAGACGAGAAAAGACAAGTCAGCCCCAGCATTTT
TRBJ2-1 | - | TRBD1 | TRBV29-1 | CSVSRDRGTNEQFF | TGCAGCGTCTCCCGGGACAGGGGGACGAATGAGCAGTTCTTC
TRBJ1-5 | - | TRBD1 | TRBV5-8 | CASSKGTVGDQPQHF | TGTGCCAGCAGCAAGGGGACAGTCGGGGATCAGCCCCAGCATTTT
TRBJ2-7 | - | TRBD2 | TRBV18 | CASSPNLGTLAGGLYEQYF | TGTGCCAGCTCACCGAATCTTGGGACACTAGCGGGGGGGCTTTACGAGCAGTACTTC
TRBJ2-7 | - | TRBD1 | TRBV27 | CASSTTGGISYEQYF | TGTGCCAGCTCCACCACAGGGGGGATATCCTACGAGCAGTACTTC
TRBJ2-1 | - | - | TRBV29-1 | CSVVASEYNEQFF | TGCAGCGTTGTGGCTAGCGAGTACAATGAGCAGTTCTTC
TRBJ2-3 | - | - | TRBV7-9 | CASSLGVTDTQYF | TGTGCCAGCAGCTTAGGGGTCACAGATACGCAGTATTTT
TRBJ1-6 | - | TRBD1 | TRBV18 | CASSPQTGGAYSPLHF | TGTGCCAGCTCACCACAGACAGGGGGCGCATATTCACCCCTCCACTTT
TRBJ2-1 | - | TRBD2 | TRBV19 | CASSISSGRSYNEQFF | TGTGCCAGTAGTATCTCTAGCGGTCGCTCCTACAATGAGCAGTTCTTC
TRBJ2-7 | few | - | TRBV11-3 | CASSFEDHEQYF | TGTGCCAGCAGCTTCGAGGATCACGAGCAGTACTTC
TRBJ1-4 | once | TRBD1 | TRBV5-1 | CASSAQGALYEKLFF | TGCGCCAGCAGCGCCCAGGGGGCTCTGTATGAAAAACTGTTTTTT
TRBJ2-4 | - | TRBD1 | TRBV7-8 | CASSPGQDQLAKNIQYF | TGTGCCAGCAGCCCGGGACAGGATCAATTAGCCAAAAACATTCAGTACTTC
TRBJ1-1 | - | TRBD1 | TRBV5-1 | CASSLDPGGRTEAFF | TGCGCCAGCAGCTTGGATCCAGGGGGTAGGACTGAAGCTTTCTTT
TRBJ1-6 | - | TRBD1 | TRBV7-8 | CASKLRTGTGNSPLHF | TGTGCCAGCAAGCTTAGAACCGGGACAGGGAATTCACCCCTCCACTTT
TRBJ1-6 | - | - | TRBV25-1 | CASSDPELHSPLHF | TGTGCCAGCAGTGACCCGGAACTCCATTCACCCCTCCACTTT
TRBJ2-7 | - | - | TRBV5-6 | CASSYRKHEQYF | TGTGCCAGCAGCTACAGGAAACACGAGCAGTACTTC
TRBJ2-1 | - | - | TRBV29-1 | CSAILGGSYNEQFF | TGCAGCGCCATCTTGGGGGGCTCCTACAATGAGCAGTTCTTC
TRBJ1-4 | - | - | TRBV5-4 | CASSSRENEKLFF | TGTGCCAGCAGCTCCCGGGAGAATGAAAAACTGTTTTTT
TRBJ2-1 | - | - | TRBV18 | CASSPLDSYNEQFF | TGTGCCAGCTCACCATTGGACAGTTACAATGAGCAGTTCTTC
TRBJ2-2 | - | TRBD2 | TRBV11-2 | CASSLDPLAGNTGELFF | TGTGCCAGCAGCTTAGATCCACTAGCGGGGAACACCGGGGAGCTGTTTTTT
TRBJ1-2 | - | - | TRBV7-9 | CASSPTGSYGYTF | TGTGCCAGCAGCCCAACCGGGAGTTATGGCTACACCTTC
TRBJ1-2 | - | - | TRBV7-9 | CASSLSGSGGTNYGYTF | TGTGCCAGCAGCTTATCTGGATCTGGGGGGACTAACTATGGCTACACCTTC
TRBJ2-2 | - | - | TRBV7-9 | CASSLSGALYTGELFF | TGTGCCAGCAGCTTATCAGGGGCCCTCTACACCGGGGAGCTGTTTTTT
TRBJ1-2 | - | - | TRBV6-6 | CASSPRATYYGYTF | TGTGCCAGCAGCCCCAGGGCCACCTACTATGGCTACACCTTC
TRBJ2-1 | once | - | TRBV18 | CASSPAPYNEQFF | TGTGCCAGCTCACCAGCCCCCTACAATGAGCAGTTCTTC
TRBJ2-5 | once | - | TRBV6-4 | CASSERRGETQYF | TGTGCCAGCAGTGAAAGGAGGGGGGAGACCCAGTACTTC
TRBJ1-5 | - | TRBD1 | TRBV19 | CASSPRDRGSNQPQHF | TGTGCCAGTAGTCCCCGGGACAGGGGAAGCAATCAGCCCCAGCATTTT
TRBJ1-1 | - | - | TRBV9 | CASSVAGNTEAFF | TGTGCCAGCAGCGTAGCAGGGAACACTGAAGCTTTCTTT
TRBJ1-2 | - | - | TRBV10-3 | CATSLFGSATSYGYTF | TGTGCCACCAGTTTGTTCGGGTCGGCGACAAGTTATGGCTACACCTTC
TRBJ2-5 | - | - | TRBV19 | CASSIGDRAQGETQYF | TGTGCCAGTAGTATTGGAGATAGGGCTCAGGGAGAGACCCAGTACTTC
TRBJ2-5 | - | TRBD1 | TRBV5-4 | CASSSKDRQETQYF | TGTGCCAGCAGCAGTAAGGACAGGCAAGAGACCCAGTACTTC
TRBJ1-1 | - | TRBD1 | TRBV5-6 | CASSRFRDRGPTEAFF | TGTGCCAGCAGCAGGTTCCGGGACAGGGGGCCTACTGAAGCTTTCTTT